One and the same sample provided the 29 T cell receptor beta chains below, sequenced in a study of T-cell reconstitution after alpha-beta-depleted transplantation in children. A library of TCRbeta sequences, prepared with unique molecular identifiers, was generated. Via MiXCR, TCRdb re-called the PCR reads, giving one row per CDR3 protein. The table records 95,000 to 150,000 distinct CDR3 sequences, 20% to 25% of them present only once. This specimen consisted of PBMCs, mostly from graft donor cells, obtained 180 days after TCRalphabeta/CD19-depleted stem cell transplant. The origin of the receptors is a male patient between 2 and 15 years old who had a stem cell transplant for chronic granulomatous disease, so the T cells may come from the graft donor.

The CDR3 sequence is CSVGDLIPYNEQFF. The CDR3 DNA follows: TGCAGCGTTGGGGACTTAATCCCATACAATGAGCAGTTCTTC. V usage is TRBV29-1 and J usage is TRBJ2-1, with a tentative D call TRBD2 (6 bases). The V and J ends lost 4 bases and 4 bases respectively, with 14 bases between them. The length of the CDR3 is 14 residues. Germline V gene sequence: CDR1 SQVTM, CDR2 ANQGSEA.

V and J are TRBV5-6 and TRBJ1-1; no definite D call. The V and J ends lost 9 bases and 4 bases respectively, with 16 bases between them. Per germline, CDR1 SGHDT and CDR2 YYEEEE. The CDR3 spans 13 residues. In nucleotides, the CDR3 is TGTGCCATCGGCTCCTGGCCTGTCACTGAAGCTTTCTTT. It specifies CAIGSWPVTEAFF.

This clonotype was seen at least ten times. The CDR3: CASRPRGQGKETQYF. For the CDR3, the DNA is TGTGCCAGCAGGCCTCGAGGACAGGGTAAAGAGACCCAGTACTTC. The chain uses TRBV28 and TRBJ2-5; 8 positions agree with TRBD1. V dropped 6 bases and J dropped 3; count of bases not matched to a gene: 9. The CDR3 is 15 residues long. CDR1 and CDR2 from the germline V gene are MDHEN and SYDVKM.

The chain recombines TRBV7-9 with TRBJ2-7, with 7 bases aligning to TRBD1. V dropped 5 bases and J dropped 2; count of bases not matched to a gene: 6. CDR1 SEHNR and CDR2 FQNEAQ come from the germline V gene (reference sequence). This CDR3 is built from 14 residues. The CDR3 loop is CASSPDRVTYEQYF. In DNA form, the CDR3 reads TGTGCCAGCAGCCCCGACAGGGTTACCTACGAGCAGTACTTC.

This clonotype was counted once. This sequence joins TRBV5-1 and TRBJ2-7; D may be TRBD1 or TRBD2 (5 bases each). There are 12 residues in the CDR3. V was clipped by 4 bases and J by 5 bases, with 10 bases between them. The V gene's germline CDR1 is SGHRS and CDR2 YFSETQ. CDR3 bases: TGCGCCAGCAGCCGGGACGTGGACGAGCAGTACTTC. This gives the protein CASSRDVDEQYF.

The chain has TRBV12-3 or TRBV12-4 and TRBJ2-7; 8 bases are shared with TRBD2. There are 16 residues in the CDR3. The junction had 14 bases not matched to a gene; V was cut back by 6 bases and J by 4 bases. This chain's CDR3 is CASSGRPQRELYEQYF. The CDR3 bases are TGTGCCAGCAGCGGTCGCCCCCAGCGGGAGCTTTACGAGCAGTACTTC.

The chain employs TRBV11-2 and TRBJ2-5; no reliable D call. Germline loops: CDR1 SGHAT, CDR2 FQNNGV. Trimming pared 1 base from V and 10 bases from J, leaving 19 bases between. This CDR3 has 15 residues. The CDR3 DNA is TGTGCCAGCAGCTTAGGCGCGACCCCTGGTAGTGGCCAGTACTTC. Protein: CASSLGATPGSGQYF.

This clonotype was recorded many times. The V gene is TRBV3-1, the J gene TRBJ2-5, with TRBD2 matching 14 bases. Germline V gives CDR1 LGHDT, CDR2 YNNKEL (reference sequence). J gave up 4 bases and V 0 bases, and 10 bases lay outside the gene matches. The CDR3 spans 19 residues. CDR3 coding DNA: TGTGCCAGCAGCCAAGAAGGGACTAGCGGGAGTCTGGATTTAGAGACCCAGTACTTC. Translation gives CASSQEGTSGSLDLETQYF.

This clonotype has at least ten counts. V usage is TRBV12-3 or TRBV12-4 and J usage is TRBJ2-5, with 7 bases lining up with TRBD2. The V segment lost 5 bases and the J segment 3 bases; nucleotides outside the gene matches: 3. The CDR3 spans 13 residues. CDR3 nucleotides: TGTGCCAGCAGTCCTAGCGGAAAAGAGACCCAGTACTTC. This gives the protein CASSPSGKETQYF.

CDR3 nucleotides: TGTGCCAGCACCTTTTCCTCGACTACCAGGGGGCCCCTCTACGAGCAGTACTTC. Its translation: CASTFSSTTRGPLYEQYF. This chain connects TRBV11-2 to TRBJ2-7; 8 bases align to TRBD1. Germline CDR1 reads SGHAT; CDR2 reads FQNNGV. CDR3 length equals 18 residues. The ends lost 7 bases at V and 3 bases at J; junction bases unmatched: 20.

This clonotype was seen at least ten times. This chain links TRBV20-1 with TRBJ1-5; possibly TRBD1 for D (5 bases). Trimming removed 4 bases from V and 7 bases from J, with 8 bases in between. Germline V gene sequence: CDR1 DFQATT, CDR2 SNEGSKA (reference sequence). This CDR3 region has 11 residues. The CDR3 region is CSAKGDQPQHF. CDR3 coding DNA: TGCAGTGCTAAAGGGGACCAGCCCCAGCATTTT.

This chain joins TRBV7-8 and TRBJ2-1; 11 bases match TRBD2. The CDR3 sequence is 14 residues long. With V trimmed by 0 bases and J by 14 bases, 6 bases remained unmatched. Germline assignment: CDR1 SGHVS and CDR2 FQNEAQ. The CDR3 region is CASSLARLAGGKFF. For the CDR3, the DNA is TGTGCCAGCAGCTTAGCCCGTTTAGCGGGGGGGAAGTTCTTC.

This clonotype has a count of ten or more. V gene TRBV20-1 combines with J gene TRBJ2-7; 9 bases match TRBD1. Germline V gives CDR1 DFQATT, CDR2 SNEGSKA (reference sequence). V shed 3 bases, J shed 5 bases, and the junction held 2 bases outside the gene matches. This CDR3 is 12 amino acids long. The CDR3 protein is CSASTGGNEQYF. The CDR3 coding sequence is TGCAGTGCTAGCACAGGGGGCAACGAGCAGTACTTC.

V usage is TRBV10-3 and J usage is TRBJ2-3; 7 bases are a match to TRBD1. Germline lookup yields CDR1 ENHRY and CDR2 SYGVKD. V lost 10 bases and J lost 0; bases outside the gene matches: 7. The CDR3 length is 14 residues. The CDR3 is CANSDRESTDTQYF. The CDR3 bases are TGTGCCAACTCTGACAGGGAGAGCACAGATACGCAGTATTTT.

This clonotype was seen a handful of times. The CDR3 coding sequence is TGTGCCAGCAGCTTATCTGCGGGAGGCTTGAACGAGCAGTACTTC. It specifies CASSLSAGGLNEQYF. This chain joins TRBV7-6 and TRBJ2-7; 8 bases agree with TRBD2. V shed 2 bases and J 5 bases; nucleotides not matched to a gene: 8. The CDR3 consists of 15 residues. Germline lookup yields CDR1 SGHVS and CDR2 FNYEAQ. The variable domain in full, completed from reference TRBV7-6 and TRBJ2-7, reads GAGVSQSPRYKVTKRGQDVALRCDPISGHVSLYWYRQALGQGPEFLTYFNYEAQQDKSGLPNDRFSAERPEGSISTLTIQRTEQRDSAMYRCASSLSAGGLNEQYFGPGTRLTVT.

This clonotype was counted many times. The J gene is TRBJ1-1, the V gene TRBV5-1; D is unresolved. V lost 3 bases to trimming and J lost 0 bases, with 6 bases between them. The CDR3 is 13 amino acids. Germline CDR1 SGHRS, CDR2 YFSETQ. This CDR3 reads CASSSMMNTEAFF. CDR3 DNA sequence: TGCGCCAGCAGCTCGATGATGAACACTGAAGCTTTCTTT.

This clonotype is a singleton in its sample. V and J are TRBV28 and TRBJ2-3; D unresolved. CDR3 length: 11 residues. V was trimmed by 7 bases and J by 5 bases, leaving 7 bases between them. The germline V gene encodes CDR1 MDHEN and CDR2 SYDVKM. CDR3 protein: CASTGLDTQYF. The CDR3 DNA sequence: TGTGCCAGCACCGGATTAGATACGCAGTATTTT.

The V call is TRBV5-6, the J call TRBJ2-1; no definite D call. The CDR3 extends over 16 amino acids. Trimming left V 3 bases short and J 3 bases short, with 16 bases between. The germline V gene encodes CDR1 SGHDT and CDR2 YYEEEE. The CDR3 spells CASSSLSGEHYNEQFF. In nucleotides, the CDR3 is TGTGCCAGCAGCTCTCTTTCTGGAGAGCACTACAATGAGCAGTTCTTC.

This sequence joins TRBV29-1 and TRBJ2-7; D gene uncertain. This CDR3 has 14 amino acids. The V and J ends lost 4 bases and 4 bases respectively, with 17 bases between them. Germline V gene lookup returns CDR1 SQVTM and CDR2 ANQGSEA. This CDR3 is CSVGRRSDPYEQYF. In DNA, the CDR3 is TGCAGCGTTGGTAGGCGCAGCGACCCTTACGAGCAGTACTTC.

With regard to this clonotype: This may come from a read error, since a much larger clone is one base off. The chain is built from TRBV20-1 and TRBJ2-7; D is ambiguous. Trimming took 4 bases from V and 7 from J, leaving 11 bases between them. Germline lookup yields CDR1 DFQATT and CDR2 SNEGSKA (reference sequence). The CDR3 consists of 11 residues. The DNA for the CDR3 is TGCAGTGCTACCATTAACCAGGAGCAGTACTTC. This translates into CSATINQEQYF.

V usage is TRBV29-1 and J usage is TRBJ2-7, with a weak D call TRBD2 (7 bases). The CDR3 length is 13 residues. In germline, CDR1 is SQVTM, CDR2 ANQGSEA. V was trimmed by 5 bases and J by 5 bases, leaving 16 bases between them. CDR3 amino acids: CSVRGGGRHEQYF. The DNA of the CDR3 is TGCAGCGTTAGGGGGGGGGGCCGACACGAGCAGTACTTC.

This clonotype was recorded many times. V and J are TRBV30 and TRBJ2-7; tentative D call: TRBD2 (6 bases). Germline V CDR1 and CDR2: GTSNPN, SVGIG (reference sequence). V lost 3 bases, J lost 4 bases, and 19 bases lay in between. This CDR3 has 15 residues. CDR3 region: CAWRDYRDPEYEQYF. The CDR3 nucleotides read TGTGCCTGGAGGGACTACCGGGACCCCGAATACGAGCAGTACTTC.

In this sample, this clonotype turned up a few times. This chain links TRBV20-1 with TRBJ1-1, with D perhaps TRBD1 (5 bases). Deletions cut 5 bases from V and 0 bases from J, with 10 bases between. Germline values: CDR1 DFQATT, CDR2 SNEGSKA (reference sequence). The CDR3 length is 13 residues. CDR3 in amino acids: CSAGRTLNTEAFF. Here the CDR3 DNA reads TGCAGTGCTGGGAGGACACTGAACACTGAAGCTTTCTTT.

This clonotype was detected only a few times. The genes are TRBV11-2 and TRBJ2-1, with no clear D. V gave up 1 base and J gave up 3 bases, with 13 bases separating them. Per the germline V gene, CDR1 is SGHAT and CDR2 is FQNNGV. The CDR3 length is 16 residues. The CDR3: CASSLGSRIGYNEQFF. DNA for the CDR3: TGTGCCAGCAGCTTAGGATCCAGGATCGGCTACAATGAGCAGTTCTTC.

Only a few counts were recorded for this clonotype. This chain links TRBV20-1 with TRBJ2-7; TRBD2 matches 9 bases. V lost 7 bases to trimming and J lost 3 bases; unmatched junction nucleotides: 7. This CDR3 is built from 13 residues. Per the germline V gene, CDR1 is DFQATT and CDR2 is SNEGSKA (reference sequence). The CDR3 coding sequence is TGCAGTGTCAAAGCGGGGGGACTCTACGAGCAGTACTTC. This translates into CSVKAGGLYEQYF.

There are many counts of this clonotype. The chain has TRBV29-1 and TRBJ2-2; tentatively, D is TRBD2 (5 bases). This CDR3 has 14 amino acids. Trimming pared 6 bases from V and 5 bases from J, leaving 16 bases between. Germline V gene lookup returns CDR1 SQVTM and CDR2 ANQGSEA. CDR3 nucleotide sequence: TGCAGCGTCGGCCCCAGCGGTCCGACCGGGGAGCTGTTTTTT. Encoded protein: CSVGPSGPTGELFF.

This clonotype has at least ten counts. The CDR3 loop reads CASSQDALAEFSGANVLTF. The CDR3 DNA follows: TGTGCCAGCAGCCAAGATGCACTAGCGGAGTTCTCTGGGGCCAACGTCCTGACTTTC. The genes are TRBV4-2 and TRBJ2-6; 8 bases line up with TRBD2. Trimming removed 0 bases from V and 0 bases from J; junction bases left unmatched: 7. Germline V CDR1 and CDR2: LGHNA, YNFKEQ. This CDR3 has 19 amino acids.

This clonotype showed up many times. The chain combines TRBV12-3 or TRBV12-4 with TRBJ2-3; 7 bases are shared with TRBD1. The V gene end was trimmed by 8 bases and the J gene end by 4 bases; junction bases not matched to a gene: 6. This CDR3 is built from 13 residues. The CDR3 loop is CASEDRFADTQYF. In DNA, the CDR3 is TGTGCCAGCGAGGACAGGTTCGCAGATACGCAGTATTTT.

This clonotype has at least ten counts. The chain couples TRBV5-4 to TRBJ2-7; D is unresolved. The V gene lost 4 bases and the J gene lost 3 bases, with 11 bases spanning the gap. The CDR3 loop spans 13 amino acids. Germline V lookup: CDR1 SGHNT, CDR2 YYREEE (reference sequence). The CDR3 DNA is TGTGCCAGCAGCCCGGTGGGCGGCTACGAGCAGTACTTC. Protein: CASSPVGGYEQYF.